This paragraph reports one TCR beta chain. Its antigen is not identified. This record comes from a study of vaccination and CD4 T cells after COVID-19. The Oncomine TCR Beta short-read assay sequenced DNA from cultured CD4+ T cells. One entry per CDR3 protein, called by TCRdb with MiXCR from the PCR reads. Among 15,000 or so distinct CDR3 sequences listed, about 50% were seen once. Time point given: late sampling 161 to 241 days after vaccination in a few convalescent patients. The sample's treatment: roughly nine-day PBMC culture with coronavirus spike peptide pools or control peptides (ViraFEST assay). The sequencing here drew on CD4+ T cells from blood, cultured in vitro, taken about 7 months after SARS-CoV-2 vaccination. The sequence was obtained from a human donor who had recovered from COVID-19.

The CDR3 DNA reads as TGCAGTGCTGTTAAGGGGGCGGATACGCAGTATTTT. Its protein is CSAVKGADTQYF. This chain connects TRBV20-1 to TRBJ2-3; 7 nucleotides agree with TRBD1. Losses at the gene ends were 5 bases for V and 6 bases for J; bases not matched to a gene: 5. The CDR3 is 12 amino acids. The germline V gene encodes CDR1 DFQATT and CDR2 SNEGSKA (reference sequence).